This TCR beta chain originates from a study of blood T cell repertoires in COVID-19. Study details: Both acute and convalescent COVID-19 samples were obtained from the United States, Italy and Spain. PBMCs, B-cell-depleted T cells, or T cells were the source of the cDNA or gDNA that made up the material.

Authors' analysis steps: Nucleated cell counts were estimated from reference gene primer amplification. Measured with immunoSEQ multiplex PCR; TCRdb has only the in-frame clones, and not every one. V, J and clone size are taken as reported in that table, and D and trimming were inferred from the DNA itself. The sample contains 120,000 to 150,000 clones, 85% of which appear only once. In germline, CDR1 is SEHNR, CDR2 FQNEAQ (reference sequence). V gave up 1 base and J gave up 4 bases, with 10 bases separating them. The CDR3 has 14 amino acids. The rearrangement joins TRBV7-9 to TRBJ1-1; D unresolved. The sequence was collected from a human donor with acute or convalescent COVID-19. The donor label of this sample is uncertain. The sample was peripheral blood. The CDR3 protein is CASSLVVRGTEAFF. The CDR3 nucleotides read TGTGCCAGCAGCTTAGTTGTGCGGGGCACTGAAGCTTTCTTT.